Each of the 28 T cell receptor beta chains below was sequenced from the same sample in a study of T cells in Graves' hyperthyroidism and ophthalmopathy. Amplified TCR beta CDR3 regions came from RNA transcripts. RT-PCR in the first round (using the HTBI primer set) targeted the TCR CDR3. TCRdb redid the calling of the multiplex PCR reads with MiXCR, one entry per CDR3 protein. The sample lists hundreds of thousands of distinct CDR3 sequences, roughly an eighth occurring once. Sequencing was performed on blood. The source is a young woman with Graves' hyperthyroidism.

This clonotype was seen at least ten times. The chain joins TRBV6-2 or TRBV6-3 to TRBJ2-7, with 10 positions matching TRBD2. Germline CDR1 MNHEY, CDR2 SVGEGT. V lost 7 bases, J lost 5 bases, and 11 bases stayed unmatched. This CDR3 is 15 amino acids long. The CDR3 spells CASILQAGGFNEQYF. The CDR3 nucleotides are TGTGCCAGCATTTTACAAGCGGGAGGGTTCAACGAGCAGTACTTC.

To note about this clonotype: This may be a read error: a much more frequent sequence differs by one nucleotide. The chain has TRBV28 and TRBJ1-2, with TRBD1 identical over 7 bases. There are 13 residues in the CDR3. Per the germline V gene, CDR1 is MDHEN and CDR2 is SYDVKM. CDR3 in DNA: TGTGTCAGCGTCGAACAGGGGAAAGGTGGCTACACCTTC. The encoded protein is CVSVEQGKGGYTF.

This clonotype occurred many times. V usage is TRBV20-1 and J usage is TRBJ1-1; no definite D call. Per germline, CDR1 DFQATT and CDR2 SNEGSKA (reference sequence). Trimming shortened V by 3 bases and J by 5 bases, and 7 bases separated the two germline ends. The CDR3 is 11 amino acids. CDR3 protein: CSARLVTEAFF. The CDR3 nucleotides are TGCAGTGCTAGGTTAGTGACTGAAGCTTTCTTT.

This clonotype was counted at least ten times. The genes are TRBV7-2 and TRBJ2-7; 7 bases are shared with TRBD1. The CDR3 totals 12 residues. V shed 5 bases and J 6 bases; nucleotides not matched to a gene: 4. CDR1 is SGHTA and CDR2 is FQGNSA in the germline V gene. The CDR3 reads CASSHSGGEQYF. CDR3 in DNA: TGTGCCAGCAGCCACTCAGGGGGCGAGCAGTACTTC.

This clonotype showed up many times. The genes are TRBV7-8 and TRBJ2-1; the D call may be TRBD1 or TRBD2 (6 bases each). Per germline, CDR1 SGHVS and CDR2 FQNEAQ. The V and J ends lost 4 bases and 4 bases respectively, with 17 bases between them. The CDR3 has 16 residues. CDR3 DNA: TGTGCCAGCAGCTCACAACGGGGGCCCCTGTACAATGAGCAGTTCTTC. This translates into CASSSQRGPLYNEQFF.

Remarks on this clonotype: A much larger clone differs from this one at a single base, so this may be a read error. This chain links TRBV2 with TRBJ1-2, with D possibly TRBD1 on 5 matching bases. The CDR3 sequence is 15 residues long. V lost 0 bases to trimming and J lost 8 bases, with 16 bases between them. The V gene's germline CDR1 is SNHLY and CDR2 FYNNEI. The CDR3 sequence is CASSEAGRATGGYTF. In DNA, the CDR3 is TGTGCCAGCAGTGAAGCGGGAAGGGCCACAGGCGGCTACACCTTC.

This clonotype has at least ten counts. The chain is built from TRBV3-1 and TRBJ1-2; D remains ambiguous. Germline CDR1 LGHDT, CDR2 YNNKEL (reference sequence). The CDR3 consists of 12 residues. V shed 4 bases and J shed 13 bases, with 16 bases lying between them. The CDR3 here is CASSRSSEDCTF. CDR3 DNA: TGTGCCAGCAGCCGAAGCTCAGAGGATTGCACCTTC.

Many counts were recorded for this clonotype. The chain joins TRBV7-9 to TRBJ2-1, with no clear D. The CDR3 covers 13 residues. Trimming cost V 6 bases and J 4 bases, with 10 bases left between them. Germline V lookup: CDR1 SEHNR, CDR2 FQNEAQ (reference sequence). The CDR3 DNA reads TGTGCCAGCAGGGCAGCCCGGTACAATGAGCAGTTCTTC. It yields the protein CASRAARYNEQFF.

In this sample, this clonotype turned up many times. This chain links TRBV30 with TRBJ1-1; a possible D gene is TRBD1 (5 bases). V lost 2 bases, J lost 2 bases, and 9 bases lay in between. The CDR3 contains 13 residues. Germline V gene lookup returns CDR1 GTSNPN and CDR2 SVGIG (reference sequence). CDR3 sequence reads: CAWSRQKNTEAFF. CDR3 coding DNA: TGTGCCTGGAGTCGACAGAAAAACACTGAAGCTTTCTTT.

The table lists this clonotype with many counts. The rearrangement uses TRBV11-2 and TRBJ2-5; D is uncertain. The CDR3 is 15 residues long. The germline V gene encodes CDR1 SGHAT and CDR2 FQNNGV. Trimming removed 2 bases from V and 5 bases from J, with 15 bases in between. DNA of the CDR3: TGTGCCAGCAGCTTATGGGGTTCCCAGGTGGAGACCCAGTACTTC. Translating it yields CASSLWGSQVETQYF.

At least ten counts were recorded for this clonotype. This rearrangement joins TRBV13 to TRBJ2-1; 13 bases agree with TRBD2. This CDR3 comprises 16 residues. The germline V gene has CDR1 PRHDT and CDR2 FYEKMQ (reference sequence). V lost 5 bases to trimming and J lost 8 bases; unmatched junction nucleotides: 9. The CDR3 reads CASSERTSGSFYEQFF. The CDR3 DNA sequence: TGTGCCAGCAGCGAGCGGACTAGCGGGAGTTTCTATGAGCAGTTCTTC.

Many counts were recorded for this clonotype. The V call is TRBV20-1, the J call TRBJ1-1; D possibly corresponds to TRBD1 (5 bases). Germline values: CDR1 DFQATT, CDR2 SNEGSKA (reference sequence). Trimming took off 0 bases at V and 0 bases at J, with 8 bases between the two ends. CDR3 size: 14 residues. DNA for the CDR3: TGCAGTGCTAGAGAGACAGACATGAACACTGAAGCTTTCTTT. Protein: CSARETDMNTEAFF.

J is TRBJ1-2 and V is TRBV19; 7 bases are shared with TRBD1. The CDR3 is made up of 14 amino acids. Germline CDR1 is LNHDA and CDR2 is SQIVND (reference sequence). V lost 7 bases to trimming and J lost 6 bases; unmatched junction nucleotides: 11. CDR3 sequence: CASKRGRLVDGYTF. In DNA form, the CDR3 reads TGTGCCAGTAAAAGGGGGCGTTTAGTCGATGGCTACACCTTC.

This clonotype was recorded a few times. This CDR3 reads CASSQLQLSGNTIYF. DNA of the CDR3: TGTGCCAGCAGCCAATTACAGCTCTCTGGAAACACCATATATTTT. The chain employs TRBV4-2 and TRBJ1-3; D uncertain. Germline CDR1 reads LGHNA; CDR2 reads YNFKEQ. CDR3 size: 15 residues. V lost 2 bases, J lost 0 bases, and 8 bases lay in between.

In regard to this clonotype: This may arise from a read error, as a much more abundant clone is one base away. The rearrangement joins TRBV9 to TRBJ1-2, with D perhaps matching TRBD1 (6 bases). Trimming stripped 4 bases from V and 0 bases from J, with 13 bases between. There are 15 residues in the CDR3. The germline CDR1 and CDR2 sequences are SGDLS and YYNGEE. The CDR3 coding sequence is TGTGCCAGCAGCCTCAAAGAGGGGGCTAACTATGGCTACACCTTC. The encoded protein is CASSLKEGANYGYTF.

This clonotype was picked up many times. The V call is TRBV2, the J call TRBJ1-1; unclear D gene. Trimming took 7 bases from V and 4 from J, leaving 7 bases between them. The CDR3 runs 11 residues. CDR1 and CDR2 (germline): SNHLY, FYNNEI. CDR3 amino acids: CASKETTEAFF. The CDR3 DNA reads as TGTGCCAGCAAAGAAACCACTGAAGCTTTCTTT.

The V and J genes are TRBV19 and TRBJ1-5; tentative D call: TRBD1 (6 bases). This CDR3 has 14 residues. V was cut by 0 bases and J by 5 bases, with 8 bases left in between. From germline, CDR1 is LNHDA and CDR2 SQIVND (reference sequence). CDR3 residues: CASSIEGAYQPQHF. The CDR3 DNA follows: TGTGCCAGTAGTATAGAGGGGGCCTATCAGCCCCAGCATTTT.

The chain employs TRBV9 and TRBJ2-1; D remains unclear. V was cut by 0 bases and J by 5 bases, with 9 bases left in between. The CDR3 runs to 14 residues. Germline V gives CDR1 SGDLS, CDR2 YYNGEE. This chain's CDR3 is CASSVGWADNEQFF. The CDR3 nucleotides are TGTGCCAGCAGCGTAGGGTGGGCAGACAATGAGCAGTTCTTC.

This clonotype occurred many times. This sequence joins TRBV28 and TRBJ1-2; a possible D gene is TRBD1 (6 bases). Germline CDR1 reads MDHEN; CDR2 reads SYDVKM. The V and J ends lost 8 bases and 7 bases respectively, with 17 bases between them. The CDR3 consists of 13 residues. The CDR3 DNA sequence: TGTGCCAGCGCGCTGGACAGAGCTTTTGGCTACACCTTC. As protein: CASALDRAFGYTF.

This clonotype was detected only a few times. The rearrangement uses TRBV28 and TRBJ1-6, with D uncertain. From germline, CDR1 is MDHEN and CDR2 SYDVKM. V was cut by 6 bases and J by 7 bases, with 13 bases left in between. The CDR3 extends over 14 amino acids. The CDR3 DNA follows: TGTGCCAGCAGCTGGACGCCCGTAAATTCACCCCTCCACTTT. It is translated as CASSWTPVNSPLHF.

A few counts support this clonotype. This chain joins TRBV18 and TRBJ2-3, with D tentatively TRBD2 (6 bases). The CDR3 loop spans 16 amino acids. V lost 2 bases and J 0 bases, leaving 12 bases between the germline ends. From germline, CDR1 is KGHSH and CDR2 LQKENI. CDR3 residues: CASSPLTGESTDTQYF. CDR3 coding DNA: TGTGCCAGCTCACCATTGACGGGGGAGAGCACAGATACGCAGTATTTT.

The chain combines TRBV7-8 with TRBJ2-5, with unresolved D. The V gene lost 5 bases and the J gene lost 2 bases, with 15 bases spanning the gap. The CDR3 contains 15 residues. CDR1 is SGHVS and CDR2 is FQNEAQ in the germline V gene. In nucleotides, the CDR3 is TGTGCCAGCAGCCCGGCAGGTGGCCCACAAGAGACCCAGTACTTC. This encodes CASSPAGGPQETQYF.

This clonotype was found many times. The chain carries TRBV7-2 and TRBJ1-4; possible D gene TRBD1, 6 bases. The V end lost 1 base, the J end lost 1 base, and 13 bases lay between the germline ends. Germline CDR1 and CDR2: SGHTA and FQGNSA. The CDR3 is 17 residues long. Here the CDR3 reads CASSLVGGLGTNEKLFF. The CDR3 nucleotides are TGTGCCAGCAGCTTAGTCGGGGGGCTAGGAACTAATGAAAAACTGTTTTTT.

This clonotype turned up a few times. A much larger clone differs by one base, so this may be a read error. The chain carries TRBV20-1 and TRBJ2-7, with D maybe TRBD2 (6 bases). CDR3 length equals 16 residues. The germline CDR1 and CDR2 sequences are DFQATT and SNEGSKA (reference sequence). CDR3: CSASKTHSGLTYKQYF. As DNA, the CDR3 is TGCAGTGCTAGCAAAACCCATAGCGGATTAACCTACAAGCAGTACTTC.

V gene TRBV28 combines with J gene TRBJ2-1; 9 nucleotides line up with TRBD1. The V gene's germline CDR1 is MDHEN and CDR2 SYDVKM. There are 15 residues in the CDR3. Trimming at V came to 1 base and at J to 8 bases, leaving 6 bases not matched to a gene. In DNA form, the CDR3 reads TGTGCCAGCAGTTTATACACCGGGACAGGGTATGAGCAGTTCTTC. Amino acids: CASSLYTGTGYEQFF.

This clonotype was picked up many times. V and J are TRBV20-1 and TRBJ2-7, with D tentatively TRBD2 (6 bases). Between the trimmed V and J ends, which lost 6 bases and 6 bases, there was a span of 24 bases. Germline assignment: CDR1 DFQATT and CDR2 SNEGSKA (reference sequence). There are 15 residues in the CDR3. In DNA form, the CDR3 reads TGCAGTGCCACGCCGACTAACGGGAGTGTTGGCGAGCAGTACTTC. This gives the protein CSATPTNGSVGEQYF.

The table lists this clonotype with many counts. V is TRBV5-1 and J is TRBJ2-3, with TRBD1 identical over 8 bases. Germline CDR1 SGHRS, CDR2 YFSETQ. The CDR3 runs to 15 residues. The ends lost 0 bases at V and 4 bases at J; junction bases unmatched: 4. DNA of the CDR3: TGCGCCAGCAGCTTGGACAGGGGGTTCGCAGATACGCAGTATTTT. This gives the protein CASSLDRGFADTQYF.

The chain uses TRBV28 and TRBJ1-5; D is perhaps TRBD1 (5 bases). The CDR3 consists of 13 residues. Germline-derived CDR1 and CDR2 are MDHEN and SYDVKM. V was clipped by 5 bases and J by 9 bases, with 14 bases between them. The CDR3: CASSPRVDGPQHF. The DNA for the CDR3 is TGTGCCAGCAGTCCCAGGGTGGACGGGCCCCAGCATTTT.